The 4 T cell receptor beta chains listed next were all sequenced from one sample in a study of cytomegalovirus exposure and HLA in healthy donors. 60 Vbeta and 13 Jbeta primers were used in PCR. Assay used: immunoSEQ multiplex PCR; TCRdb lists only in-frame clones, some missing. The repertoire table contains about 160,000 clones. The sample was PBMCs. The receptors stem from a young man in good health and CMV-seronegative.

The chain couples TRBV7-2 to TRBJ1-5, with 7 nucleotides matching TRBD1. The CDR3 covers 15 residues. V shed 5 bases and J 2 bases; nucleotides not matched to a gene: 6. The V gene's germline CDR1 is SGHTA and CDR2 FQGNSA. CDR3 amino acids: CASSRPGTGNQPQHF. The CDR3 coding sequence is TGTGCCAGCAGCCGTCCCGGGACAGGCAATCAGCCCCAGCATTTT.

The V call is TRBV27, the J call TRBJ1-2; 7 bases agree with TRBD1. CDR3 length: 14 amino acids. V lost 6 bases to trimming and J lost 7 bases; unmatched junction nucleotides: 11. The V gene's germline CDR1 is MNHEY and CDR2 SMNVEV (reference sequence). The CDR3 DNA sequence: TGTGCCAGCAGCCCAGGACAGGCCGTCGGTGGCTACACCTTC. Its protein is CASSPGQAVGGYTF.

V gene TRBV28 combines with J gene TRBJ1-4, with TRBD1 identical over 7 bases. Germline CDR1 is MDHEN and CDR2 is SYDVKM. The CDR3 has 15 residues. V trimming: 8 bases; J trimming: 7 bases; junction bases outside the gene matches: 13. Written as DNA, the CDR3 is TGTGCCAGCGGTGGAGGGGGCGGAGAGATTGAAAAACTGTTTTTT. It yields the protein CASGGGGGEIEKLFF.

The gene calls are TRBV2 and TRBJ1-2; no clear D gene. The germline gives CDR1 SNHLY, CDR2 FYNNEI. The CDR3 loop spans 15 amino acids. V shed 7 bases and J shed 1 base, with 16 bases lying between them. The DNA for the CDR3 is TGTGCCAGCACCCTCACGACATCATTTAACTATGGCTACACCTTC. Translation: CASTLTTSFNYGYTF.